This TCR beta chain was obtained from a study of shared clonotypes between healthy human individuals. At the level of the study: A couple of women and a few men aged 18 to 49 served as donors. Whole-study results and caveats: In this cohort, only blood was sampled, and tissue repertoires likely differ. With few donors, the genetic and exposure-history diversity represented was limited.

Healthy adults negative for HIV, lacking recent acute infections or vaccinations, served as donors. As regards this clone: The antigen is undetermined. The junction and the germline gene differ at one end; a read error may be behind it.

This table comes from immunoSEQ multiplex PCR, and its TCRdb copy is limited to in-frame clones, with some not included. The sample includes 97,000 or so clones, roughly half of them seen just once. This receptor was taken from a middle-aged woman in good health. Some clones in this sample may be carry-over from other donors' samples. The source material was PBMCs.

CDR3 loop: CAGRAGAGVSGANVLTF. CDR3 nucleotide sequence: TGTGCCGGGAGGGCGGGAGCGGGAGTCTCTGGGGCCAACGTCCTGACTTTC. V and J are TRBV30 and TRBJ2-6, with 8 bases matching TRBD2. The germline V gene encodes CDR1 GTSNPN and CDR2 SVGIG (reference sequence). The CDR3 contains 17 residues.